Listed below are T cell receptor beta chains from one sample, sequenced in a study of chemoradiotherapy in HPV16-positive cancers. TCRdb's copy holds only in-frame clones and misses some; the assay was immunoSEQ multiplex PCR. This sample has some 12,000 clones, with approximately 90% found just once. This specimen consisted of blood, obtained from a patient who underwent chemoradiotherapy. All receptors derive from a human donor with HPV-associated anogenital cancer. CDR3s include the opening cysteine and the closing phenylalanine or tryptophan. D genes are given only for firm matches.

V gene: TRBV6-4
D gene: .
J gene: TRBJ2-2
CDR3 protein: CASSEELRAGELFF

V gene: TRBV5-6
D gene: .
J gene: TRBJ2-2
CDR3 protein: CASSFIITGNTGELFF

V gene: TRBV7-9
D gene: .
J gene: TRBJ1-4
CDR3 protein: CASSSFRDDNEKLFF

V gene: TRBV7-2
D gene: TRBD1
J gene: TRBJ1-4
CDR3 protein: CASSLNRGLTNEKLFF

V gene: TRBV5-1
D gene: .
J gene: TRBJ2-7
CDR3 protein: CASSFGAFYEQYF

V gene: TRBV11-2
D gene: .
J gene: TRBJ2-2
CDR3 protein: CASSLARTITGELFF

V gene: TRBV10-3
D gene: .
J gene: TRBJ2-1
CDR3 protein: CAISESGRGARDNEQFF

V gene: TRBV6-1
D gene: .
J gene: TRBJ2-3
CDR3 protein: CATLRSTDTQYF

V gene: TRBV6-1
D gene: .
J gene: TRBJ1-1
CDR3 protein: CASSDRDLTEAFF

V gene: TRBV6-5
D gene: TRBD1
J gene: TRBJ1-2
CDR3 protein: CASSSWTGAYGYTF

V gene: TRBV10-3
D gene: TRBD2
J gene: TRBJ2-3
CDR3 protein: CAISERGAGVDTQYF

V gene: TRBV20-1
D gene: .
J gene: TRBJ1-3
CDR3 protein: CSASNGNTIYF

V gene: TRBV29-1
D gene: .
J gene: TRBJ1-6
CDR3 protein: CSVELNVGAPLHF

V gene: TRBV5-4
D gene: TRBD1
J gene: TRBJ2-5
CDR3 protein: CASSPGQLQETQYF

V gene: TRBV29-1
D gene: .
J gene: TRBJ1-2
CDR3 protein: CSVAPGHPRDYGYTF

V gene: TRBV2
D gene: .
J gene: TRBJ1-2
CDR3 protein: CASTGYNYGYTF

V gene: TRBV19
D gene: TRBD2
J gene: TRBJ2-7
CDR3 protein: CASSRTSKNYEQYF

V gene: TRBV2
D gene: .
J gene: TRBJ1-2
CDR3 protein: CASTQETGNYGYTF

V gene: TRBV19
D gene: .
J gene: TRBJ1-2
CDR3 protein: CASSIVPGGYTF

V gene: TRBV19
D gene: TRBD2
J gene: TRBJ2-5
CDR3 protein: CASSTRRTSRQETQYF

V gene: TRBV6-6
D gene: .
J gene: TRBJ1-2
CDR3 protein: CASTLGAPYGYTF

V gene: TRBV27
D gene: .
J gene: TRBJ2-7
CDR3 protein: CASRGGWGLGYEQYF

V gene: TRBV2
D gene: .
J gene: TRBJ2-3
CDR3 protein: CASSDLASIADTQYF

V gene: TRBV5-1
D gene: .
J gene: TRBJ2-5
CDR3 protein: CASSSGVGQAFQETQYF

V gene: TRBV5-1
D gene: TRBD1
J gene: TRBJ2-7
CDR3 protein: CASSLGDRGTSGEQYF

V gene: TRBV18
D gene: .
J gene: TRBJ1-1
CDR3 protein: CASSFGYREAFF

V gene: TRBV2
D gene: TRBD2
J gene: TRBJ2-5
CDR3 protein: CASSELGTKETQYF

V gene: TRBV25-1
D gene: .
J gene: TRBJ1-1
CDR3 protein: CASSPGPRGTEAFF

V gene: TRBV29-1
D gene: TRBD1
J gene: TRBJ1-1
CDR3 protein: CSLDRGQGPRGAFF

V gene: TRBV7-8
D gene: .
J gene: TRBJ1-6
CDR3 protein: CASSLVPFYRRDSPLHF

V gene: TRBV20-1
D gene: .
J gene: TRBJ2-3
CDR3 protein: CSASSRDTQYF

V gene: TRBV2
D gene: TRBD1
J gene: TRBJ1-5
CDR3 protein: CASSGGQGNPQHF

V gene: TRBV9
D gene: .
J gene: TRBJ1-2
CDR3 protein: CASSVGEPPYGYTF

V gene: TRBV7-2
D gene: .
J gene: TRBJ1-2
CDR3 protein: CASSRQENYGYTF

V gene: TRBV7-8
D gene: .
J gene: TRBJ2-7
CDR3 protein: CASSLTVAGVNEQYF

V gene: TRBV9
D gene: .
J gene: TRBJ2-1
CDR3 protein: CASSVAVSGPSSSYNEQFF

V gene: TRBV2
D gene: TRBD1
J gene: TRBJ1-1
CDR3 protein: CASRPPTGQNTEAFF

V gene: TRBV19
D gene: .
J gene: TRBJ1-2
CDR3 protein: CASSWRTHYGYTF

V gene: TRBV5-4
D gene: .
J gene: TRBJ1-2
CDR3 protein: CASSFGQREGGYTF

V gene: TRBV11-3
D gene: .
J gene: TRBJ2-2
CDR3 protein: CASSPGLLSTGELFF

V gene: TRBV15
D gene: .
J gene: TRBJ1-1
CDR3 protein: CATSSWGTTEAFF

V gene: TRBV19
D gene: .
J gene: TRBJ2-5
CDR3 protein: CASSRVGGETQYF

V gene: TRBV30
D gene: .
J gene: TRBJ2-2
CDR3 protein: CAWSVLHSGELFF

V gene: TRBV10-1
D gene: .
J gene: TRBJ2-3
CDR3 protein: CASSEASRRPTDTQYF

V gene: TRBV6-6
D gene: .
J gene: TRBJ2-1
CDR3 protein: CASSYGRLTYNEQFF

V gene: TRBV14
D gene: .
J gene: TRBJ2-7
CDR3 protein: CASSPNRLQVLRNEQYF

V gene: TRBV5-1
D gene: TRBD1
J gene: TRBJ1-1
CDR3 protein: CASSSGGGSTEAFF

V gene: TRBV2
D gene: .
J gene: TRBJ2-5
CDR3 protein: CASSERFGLALAQYF

V gene: TRBV5-4
D gene: .
J gene: TRBJ2-5
CDR3 protein: CASSFPGAGAPEETQYF

V gene: TRBV6-6
D gene: .
J gene: TRBJ2-7
CDR3 protein: CASSRDREDEQYF

V gene: TRBV14
D gene: .
J gene: TRBJ2-1
CDR3 protein: CASSPGFEQFF

V gene: TRBV15
D gene: TRBD2
J gene: TRBJ2-5
CDR3 protein: CATSRERLAAETQYF

V gene: TRBV18
D gene: .
J gene: TRBJ1-1
CDR3 protein: CASSQTSQLNTEAFF

V gene: TRBV7-2
D gene: TRBD2
J gene: TRBJ2-5
CDR3 protein: CASSLGRTSGGAETQYF

V gene: TRBV29-1
D gene: .
J gene: TRBJ2-4
CDR3 protein: CSVEDTNIQYF

V gene: TRBV9
D gene: .
J gene: TRBJ2-7
CDR3 protein: CASSGHGDEQYF

V gene: TRBV4-3
D gene: TRBD1
J gene: TRBJ1-1
CDR3 protein: CASSQTQGAQTEAFF

V gene: TRBV4-1
D gene: TRBD2
J gene: TRBJ2-3
CDR3 protein: CASSHPLAGWDTQYF

V gene: TRBV2
D gene: .
J gene: TRBJ2-7
CDR3 protein: CASSELLGAEDF

V gene: TRBV7-6
D gene: .
J gene: TRBJ2-5
CDR3 protein: CASSLGASQETQYF